The TCR beta chain under discussion was sequenced for a study of blood T cell repertoires in COVID-19. Study-wide background: Acute-phase and convalescent COVID-19 samples originated in the United States, Italy and Spain.

Authors' data handling: The assay estimated nucleated cells by amplifying reference gene primers. The protocol was immunoSEQ multiplex PCR, while the TCRdb copy is restricted to in-frame clones and leaves out a portion. The DNA was the basis for D and trimming; V, J and clone size are from that table. The table lists 150,000 to 200,000 clones, over 80% of them singletons. Per the germline V gene, CDR1 is SGDLS and CDR2 is YYNGEE. This CDR3 contains 16 residues. After removal of 3 bases from V and 5 bases from J, the junction contained 9 bases not matched to a gene. The sequence came from a woman between 40 and 55 years old with acute or convalescent COVID-19. The genes are TRBV9 and TRBJ2-2, with 8 bases lining up with TRBD2. The sample taken for sequencing was peripheral blood. CDR3 residues: CASSAEAGGHTGELFF. The CDR3 DNA reads TGTGCCAGCAGCGCGGAGGCGGGGGGTCATACCGGGGAGCTGTTTTTT. Filled out from reference TRBV9 and TRBJ2-2, the complete variable domain reads DSGVTQTPKHLITATGQRVTLRCSPRSGDLSVYWYQQSLDQGLQFLIQYYNGEERAKGNILERFSAQQFPDLHSELNLSSLELGDSALYFCASSAEAGGHTGELFFGEGSRLTVL.